One sample yielded the 2 T cell receptor beta chains listed below, sequenced in a study of CD8+ T cells in alopecia areata (dated by TCRdb to 2016 to 2019). The receptor library was made with the immunoSEQ multiplex PCR assay. RNA was extracted from all samples and reverse transcribed into cDNA, which served as template for TCR sequencing. TCRdb limited this immuneACCESS table to in-frame rearrangements with V and J called. A share of clones is missing; checked studies link under half to unresolved V genes, and the rest is unexplained. For this sample the table reports 3,000 or so clones, with no clone seen just once. The ten largest clones add up to 40% to 45% of the sample. The sequenced sample consisted of lesional skin. Receptors were obtained from a C3H/HeJ mouse with alopecia areata. The MHC haplotype carried by mice of this strain is H2-k.

This clone was observed many times. The listed genes are named as in mouse. Read sequence stops 4 residues before the CDR3 end, and the germline J gene provides the missing end. The chain recombines TRBV13-2 with TRBJ1-1; 8 bases agree with TRBD1. CDR3 length equals 14 residues. The germline gives CDR1 NNHNN, CDR2 SYGAGS (reference sequence). The trim removed 2 bases at V and 1 base at J, leaving 1 base unmatched. The CDR3 sequence is CASGETGGNTEVFF. The CDR3 DNA, read in part, is TGTGCCAGCGGTGAAACAGGGGGAAACACA.

This clone was counted many times. All gene names here are mouse names. The observed sequence ends 4 residues before the CDR3 terminus, with the missing tail filled in from the germline J gene. J is TRBJ1-4 and V is TRBV29; D is unclear. The CDR3 has 15 amino acids. Germline assignment: CDR1 MSHET and CDR2 SYDVDS. The V end was cut by 4 bases, the J end by 3 bases, with 12 bases between. CDR3 residues: CASSSPHSANERLFF. CDR3 DNA, as far as it was read: TGTGCTAGCAGTTCCCCCCACAGCGCCAACGAA. Based on the CDR3 plus reference TRBV29 and TRBJ1-4, the full variable domain is DMKVTQMPRYLIKRMGENVLLECGQDMSHETMYWYRQDPGLGLQLIYISYDVDSNSEGDIPKGYRVSRKKREHFSLILDSAKTNQTSVYFCASSSPHSANERLFFGHGTKLSVL.